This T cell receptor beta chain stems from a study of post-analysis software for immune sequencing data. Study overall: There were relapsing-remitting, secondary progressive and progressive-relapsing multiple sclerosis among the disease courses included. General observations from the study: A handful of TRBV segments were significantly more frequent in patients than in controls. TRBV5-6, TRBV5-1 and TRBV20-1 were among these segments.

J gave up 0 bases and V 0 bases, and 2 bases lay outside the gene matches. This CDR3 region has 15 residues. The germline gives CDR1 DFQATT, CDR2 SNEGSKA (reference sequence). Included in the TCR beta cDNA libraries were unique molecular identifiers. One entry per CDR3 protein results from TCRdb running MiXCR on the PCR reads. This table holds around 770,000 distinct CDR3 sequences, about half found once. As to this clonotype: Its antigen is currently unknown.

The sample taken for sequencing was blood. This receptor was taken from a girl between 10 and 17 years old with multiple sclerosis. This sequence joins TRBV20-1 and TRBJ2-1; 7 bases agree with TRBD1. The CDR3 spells CSARDRDSSYNEQFF. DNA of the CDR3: TGCAGTGCTAGAGACAGGGACAGCTCCTACAATGAGCAGTTCTTC.